This is a list of T cell receptor beta chains from one sample in a study of control samples from healthy donors and cancer patients. Data came from immunoSEQ multiplex PCR; TCRdb stores just in-frame clones and leaves some out. In the table there are tens of thousands of clones, roughly 93% of which are singletons. The sequencing input was blood. All receptors derive from a woman between 25 and 40 years old in good health. Both conserved end residues are trimmed from each CDR3. Fields, in order: V gene, CDR3 protein.

>TRBV19
ASSTSGGNTGELF
>TRBV12-3/TRBV12-4
ASSLFFGNTIY
>TRBV11-3
ASSLTTVGGYT
>TRBV4-2
ASSQDLGTSEAF
>TRBV15
ATSPGSVSRRNTIY
>TRBV11-3
ASSLEGGGSGNTIY
>TRBV19
ASNSGGTDTQY
>TRBV7-9
ASSPTGVRETQY
>TRBV27
ASSLERGWNNEQF
>TRBV15
ATSRDGQVREKLF
>TRBV2
ASSEGGPSLEKLF
>TRBV18
ASSHTENTEAF
>TRBV2
ASSYRARRSQPQH
>TRBV12-3/TRBV12-4
ASSDQETQY
>TRBV2
ASSAVSGGSQETQY
>TRBV19
ASIGGRVATGELF
>TRBV6-4
ASRAEVNTEAF
>TRBV7-7
ASSLVDGNTGELF
>TRBV5-1
ASSYGQPNTEAF
>TRBV13
ASSIQGLRTEAF
>TRBV5-4
ASSPRRVRQETQY
>TRBV19
ASSIRDRNTEAF
>TRBV10-2
ASSVSGISNTEAF
>TRBV9
ASSVERGGQEQF
>TRBV6-5
ASSRDRTDAF
>TRBV3-1/TRBV3-2
ASSQGTASYEQY
>TRBV7-8
ASSLDRGQETQY
>TRBV19
ASAGDRTGNTIY
>TRBV5-4
ASSLDTEGYT
>TRBV9
ASSEVDRDEKLF
>TRBV3-1/TRBV3-2
ASSQSQVYGYT
>TRBV11-3
ASSLVEETQY
>TRBV9
ASSARRVRPGGYT
>TRBV6-1
ASSEGTGNPEAF
>TRBV7-3
ASSLLGGRAQY
>TRBV28
ASRVNTEAF
>TRBV4-1
ARGGTGYHNEQF
>TRBV5-4
ASSSRQGDEQF
>TRBV15
ATSRGGYNEQF
>TRBV10-1
ASKLSTTGPASSYNSPLH
>TRBV6-2/TRBV6-3
ASSYSRRLAGAYEQY
>TRBV28
ASSPQGGGSEQY
>TRBV5-1
ASSLPSLAGGLDTQY
>TRBV29-1
SVVDRGRGTEAF